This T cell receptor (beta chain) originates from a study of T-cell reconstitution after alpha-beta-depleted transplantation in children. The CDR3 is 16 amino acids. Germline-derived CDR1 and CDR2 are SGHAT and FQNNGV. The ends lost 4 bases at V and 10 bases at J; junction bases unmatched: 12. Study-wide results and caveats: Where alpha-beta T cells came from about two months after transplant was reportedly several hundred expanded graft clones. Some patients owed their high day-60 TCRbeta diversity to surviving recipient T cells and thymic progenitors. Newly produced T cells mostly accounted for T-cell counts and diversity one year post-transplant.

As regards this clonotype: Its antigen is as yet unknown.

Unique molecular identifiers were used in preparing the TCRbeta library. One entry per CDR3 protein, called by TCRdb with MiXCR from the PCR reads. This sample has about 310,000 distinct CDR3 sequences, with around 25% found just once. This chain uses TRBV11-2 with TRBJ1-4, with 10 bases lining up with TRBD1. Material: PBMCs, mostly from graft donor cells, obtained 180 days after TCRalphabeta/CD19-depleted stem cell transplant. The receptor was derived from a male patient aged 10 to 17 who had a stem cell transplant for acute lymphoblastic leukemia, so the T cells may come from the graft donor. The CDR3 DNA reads TGTGCCAGCAGCTCATACCGGGACAGGGGAATGGGAAAACTGTTTTTT. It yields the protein CASSSYRDRGMGKLFF.